The 14 T cell receptor beta chains below come from one sample, sequenced in a study of human T cells and chemical hapten exposure. Each CDR3 protein gets one entry after TCRdb re-called the RACE reads with MiXCR. The data show roughly 40,000 distinct CDR3 sequences, over 9.5% seen once. The time point denotes: pre-sensitization, week 0. Treatment in this sample: therapeutic diphenylcyclopropenone sensitization with weekly scalp DPC. The sample was whole blood, taken in connection with sensitization to the hapten diphenylcyclopropenone (DPC). Every receptor here comes from a man aged 30-40 years with alopecia areata. Some clones in this sample may be carry-over from other donors' samples.

This rearrangement joins TRBV18 to TRBJ1-5; D is unresolved. This CDR3 has 16 residues. Looked up from germline, CDR1 is KGHSH and CDR2 is LQKENI. The germline V and J ends were trimmed by 3 bases and 0 bases, with 12 bases remaining between them. The CDR3 here is CASSPSPPYSNQPQHF. The CDR3, as DNA: TGTGCCAGCTCACCTAGCCCACCCTATAGCAATCAGCCCCAGCATTTT.

This clonotype appeared many times. CDR3 residues: CASSLVAGKNEQYF. CDR3 coding DNA: TGCGCCAGCAGCTTGGTTGCAGGGAAAAACGAGCAGTACTTC. The chain employs TRBV5-1 and TRBJ2-7; a weak D match, TRBD1 (5 bases). Per germline, CDR1 SGHRS and CDR2 YFSETQ. The CDR3 covers 14 residues. Trimming pared 0 bases from V and 5 bases from J, leaving 12 bases between. Full variable domain (missing parts from reference TRBV5-1 and TRBJ2-7): KAGVTQTPRYLIKTRGQQVTLSCSPISGHRSVSWYQQTPGQGLQFLFEYFSETQRNKGNFPGRFSGRQFSNSRSEMNVSTLELGDSALYLCASSLVAGKNEQYFGPGTRLTVT.

V is TRBV6-5 and J is TRBJ2-6; D may correspond to TRBD1 or TRBD2 (5 bases each). V lost 1 base, J lost 0 bases, and 13 bases lay in between. The CDR3 runs to 18 residues. Per the germline V gene, CDR1 is MNHEY and CDR2 is SVGAGI. The CDR3 spells CASSYFQGPVSGANVLTF. The CDR3 coding sequence is TGTGCCAGCAGTTACTTCCAGGGACCTGTCTCTGGGGCCAACGTCCTGACTTTC.

This clonotype was picked up many times. The chain has TRBV2 and TRBJ1-2; D possibly corresponds to TRBD1 (5 bases). The CDR3 is 16 residues long. Trimming removed 4 bases at V and 0 bases at J, with 15 bases between. The germline V gene encodes CDR1 SNHLY and CDR2 FYNNEI. The CDR3 nucleotides are TGTGCCAGCAGTGGACAGAGTTCCCCTACTAACTATGGCTACACCTTC. Its translation: CASSGQSSPTNYGYTF.

A remark on this clonotype: Just one base apart from a much larger clone, this may be a read error. The chain combines TRBV20-1 with TRBJ1-1; the D gene is possibly TRBD1 (5 bases). Per the germline V gene, CDR1 is DFQATT and CDR2 is SNEGSKA (reference sequence). The V and J ends lost 6 bases and 11 bases respectively, with 19 bases between them. CDR3 length equals 12 residues. As DNA, the CDR3 is TGCAGTGCGCAAGACGGGGGAAAGAGGGCTTTCTTT. This encodes CSAQDGGKRAFF.

The CDR3 DNA is TGCGCCAGCAGCTTTACCGGGACAGGGAATTCCAATGAGCAGTTCTTC. This sequence encodes CASSFTGTGNSNEQFF. The chain carries TRBV5-1 and TRBJ2-1, with 9 bases lining up with TRBD1. With 2 bases clipped from V and 6 bases from J, the junction kept 9 bases outside the gene matches. The CDR3 length is 16 residues. Germline V gives CDR1 SGHRS, CDR2 YFSETQ. The full variable domain, completed using reference TRBV5-1 and TRBJ2-1, is KAGVTQTPRYLIKTRGQQVTLSCSPISGHRSVSWYQQTPGQGLQFLFEYFSETQRNKGNFPGRFSGRQFSNSRSEMNVSTLELGDSALYLCASSFTGTGNSNEQFFGPGTRLTVL.

V usage is TRBV24-1 and J usage is TRBJ2-6; TRBD1 matches at 10 bases. The length of the CDR3 is 18 residues. CDR1 is KGHDR and CDR2 is SFDVKD in the germline V gene. V was pared by 5 bases and J by 0 bases, with 6 bases of the junction left unmatched. CDR3 sequence (DNA): TGTGCCACCAGTGGACTCGGGACAGGGGCCTCTGGGGCCAACGTCCTGACTTTC. Its protein is CATSGLGTGASGANVLTF.

This clonotype occurred once. The V and J genes are TRBV7-2 and TRBJ2-3; 9 bases map to TRBD2. Germline lookup yields CDR1 SGHTA and CDR2 FQGNSA. The CDR3 runs 15 residues. Trimming at V came to 6 bases and at J to 2 bases, leaving 6 bases not matched to a gene. CDR3 loop: CASSSGLATTDTQYF. CDR3 coding DNA: TGTGCCAGCAGTTCGGGACTAGCAACCACAGATACGCAGTATTTT.

This sequence joins TRBV5-1 and TRBJ1-4; D call uncertain. Trimming removed 4 bases at V and 5 bases at J, with 15 bases between. The CDR3 contains 15 residues. From germline, CDR1 is SGHRS and CDR2 YFSETQ. The CDR3 DNA is TGCGCCAGCAGCCTAGACGGGAGATACAATGAAAAACTGTTTTTT. Translation: CASSLDGRYNEKLFF.

At least ten counts were recorded for this clonotype. The rearrangement joins TRBV7-6 to TRBJ2-1; 8 nucleotides align to TRBD2. This CDR3 has 17 amino acids. J gave up 5 bases and V 6 bases, and 15 bases lay outside the gene matches. Looked up from germline, CDR1 is SGHVS and CDR2 is FNYEAQ. The CDR3 reads CASSLPKRGGRDNEQFF. The CDR3 nucleotides are TGTGCCAGCAGTTTACCTAAACGGGGGGGCCGCGACAATGAGCAGTTCTTC.

The rearrangement uses TRBV9 and TRBJ1-6; 7 bases are a match to TRBD1. CDR1 and CDR2 (germline): SGDLS, YYNGEE. This CDR3 is built from 13 residues. V lost 4 bases to trimming and J lost 6 bases; unmatched junction nucleotides: 1. The CDR3 DNA is TGTGCCAGCAGCCGGGACAGTAATTCACCCCTCCACTTT. Amino acid sequence: CASSRDSNSPLHF.

This clonotype showed up many times. The CDR3, as DNA: TGTGCCAGCAGCATGGGACCCCAAAACGGGGAGCAGTTCTTC. Its protein product is CASSMGPQNGEQFF. The rearrangement links TRBV7-3 to TRBJ2-1, with D perhaps given as TRBD1 or TRBD2 (5 bases each). V shed 5 bases and J shed 10 bases, with 18 bases lying between them. From germline, CDR1 is SGHTA and CDR2 FQGTGA. The length of the CDR3 is 14 residues. The full variable domain, rest sourced from reference TRBV7-3 and TRBJ2-1, is GAGVSQTPSNKVTEKGKYVELRCDPISGHTALYWYRQSLGQGPEFLIYFQGTGAADDSGLPNDRFFAVRPEGSVSTLKIQRTERGDSAVYLCASSMGPQNGEQFFGPGTRLTVL.

The rearrangement links TRBV20-1 to TRBJ1-1; D is undetermined. The germline V and J ends were trimmed by 5 bases and 3 bases, with 7 bases remaining between them. Per the germline V gene, CDR1 is DFQATT and CDR2 is SNEGSKA (reference sequence). The CDR3 totals 11 residues. CDR3 sequence: CSALDYTEAFF. CDR3 coding DNA: TGCAGTGCTTTAGATTACACTGAAGCTTTCTTT.

This clonotype was counted ten times or more. This rearrangement joins TRBV10-3 to TRBJ1-4; 7 bases agree with TRBD1. From germline, CDR1 is ENHRY and CDR2 SYGVKD. Trimming at V came to 0 bases and at J to 8 bases, leaving 3 bases not matched to a gene. The CDR3 totals 14 residues. The CDR3 spells CAISESGGGEKLFF. In DNA, the CDR3 is TGTGCCATCAGTGAGTCAGGGGGCGGCGAAAAACTGTTTTTT.